The sequence of this TCR beta chain was determined in a study of human T cells and chemical hapten exposure. Overall study: The patch tests put 0.01% DPC on the skin of the upper back and were read 6 days later.

MiXCR, run by TCRdb on the RACE reads, gives a single entry per CDR3 protein. This sample has 110,000 or so distinct CDR3 sequences; about a tenth occur once, and the top ten carry around 3.1%. The germline gives CDR1 LNHDA, CDR2 SQIVND (reference sequence). V lost 7 bases and J lost 7; bases outside the gene matches: 15. CDR3 length equals 17 residues. Stated time point: patch test 2, 6 weeks after DPC sensitization. Treatment noted: therapeutic diphenylcyclopropenone sensitization with weekly scalp DPC. The TCR was taken from a woman in her thirties or forties with alopecia areata. Some clones in this sample may be carry-over from other donors' samples. The gene calls are TRBV19 and TRBJ2-2; 10 nucleotides match TRBD2. Here the sequenced sample was whole blood, taken in connection with sensitization to the hapten diphenylcyclopropenone (DPC). CDR3 nucleotide sequence: TGTGCCAGTAAGGGAAGTGTATGGACTAGCGGATACGGGGAGCTGTTTTTT. Residues: CASKGSVWTSGYGELFF. Variable domain in full (rest from reference TRBV19 and TRBJ2-2): DGGITQSPKYLFRKEGQNVTLSCEQNLNHDAMYWYRQDPGQGLRLIYYSQIVNDFQKGDIAEGYSVSREKKESFPLTVTSAQKNPTAFYLCASKGSVWTSGYGELFFGEGSRLTVL.